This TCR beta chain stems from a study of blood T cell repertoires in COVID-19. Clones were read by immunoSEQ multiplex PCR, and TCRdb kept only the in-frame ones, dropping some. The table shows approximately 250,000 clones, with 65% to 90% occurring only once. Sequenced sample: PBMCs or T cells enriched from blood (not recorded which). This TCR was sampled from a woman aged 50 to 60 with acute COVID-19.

CDR3 in DNA: TGTGCCATCAGTGAGTCGAACGCAGTGCTAGCTTTCTTT. The encoded protein is CAISESNAVLAFF. The genes are TRBV10-3 and TRBJ1-1; the D is unclear. V was cut by 0 bases and J by 10 bases, with 12 bases left in between. Germline V CDR1 and CDR2: ENHRY, SYGVKD. This CDR3 has 13 residues.